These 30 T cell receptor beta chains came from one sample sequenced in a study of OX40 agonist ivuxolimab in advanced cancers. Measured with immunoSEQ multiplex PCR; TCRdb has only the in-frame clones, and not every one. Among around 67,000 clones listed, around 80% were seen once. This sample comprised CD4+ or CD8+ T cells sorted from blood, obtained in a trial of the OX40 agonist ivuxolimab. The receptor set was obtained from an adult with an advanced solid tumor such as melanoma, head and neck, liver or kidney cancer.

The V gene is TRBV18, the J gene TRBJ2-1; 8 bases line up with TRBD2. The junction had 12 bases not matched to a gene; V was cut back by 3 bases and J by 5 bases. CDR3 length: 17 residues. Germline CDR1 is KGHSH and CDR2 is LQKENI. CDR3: CASSPLGAGGPHNEQFF. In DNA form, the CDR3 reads TGTGCCAGCTCACCCCTTGGGGCGGGGGGACCTCACAATGAGCAGTTCTTC. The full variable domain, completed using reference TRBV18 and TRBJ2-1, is NAGVMQNPRHLVRRRGQEARLRCSPMKGHSHVYWYRQLPEEGLKFMVYLQKENIIDESGMPKERFSAEFPKEGPSILRIQQVVRGDSAAYFCASSPLGAGGPHNEQFFGPGTRLTVL.

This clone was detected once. The CDR3 region has the DNA TGCAGTGCTAGAAAGGAGACCCAGTACTTC. Its protein product is CSARKETQYF. The chain is built from TRBV20-1 and TRBJ2-5; D is undetermined. The V and J ends lost 2 bases and 5 bases respectively, with 3 bases between them. The CDR3 sequence is 10 residues long. Germline CDR1 reads DFQATT; CDR2 reads SNEGSKA (reference sequence).

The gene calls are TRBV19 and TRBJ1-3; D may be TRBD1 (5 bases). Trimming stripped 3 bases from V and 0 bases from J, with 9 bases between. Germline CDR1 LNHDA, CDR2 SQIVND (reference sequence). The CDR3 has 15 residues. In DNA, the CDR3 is TGTGCCAGTAGTATTGGGGCTCTCTCTGGAAACACCATATATTTT. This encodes CASSIGALSGNTIYF. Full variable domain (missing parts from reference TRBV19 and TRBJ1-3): DGGITQSPKYLFRKEGQNVTLSCEQNLNHDAMYWYRQDPGQGLRLIYYSQIVNDFQKGDIAEGYSVSREKKESFPLTVTSAQKNPTAFYLCASSIGALSGNTIYFGEGSWLTVV.

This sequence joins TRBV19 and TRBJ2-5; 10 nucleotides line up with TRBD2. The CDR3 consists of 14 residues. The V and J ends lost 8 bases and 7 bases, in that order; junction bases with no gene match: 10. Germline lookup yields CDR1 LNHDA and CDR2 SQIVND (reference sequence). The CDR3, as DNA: TGTGCCAGTGCCAAGGGGAAGCGGGGGGGGACCCAGTACTTC. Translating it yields CASAKGKRGGTQYF.

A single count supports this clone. DNA of the CDR3: TGTGCCAGCAGCCAACCGACGGGTTACTATGGCTACACCTTC. Residues: CASSQPTGYYGYTF. This chain links TRBV7-2 with TRBJ1-2; no firm D call. V was clipped by 5 bases and J by 3 bases, with 13 bases between them. The CDR3 extends over 14 amino acids. CDR1 is SGHTA, CDR2 FQGNSA, per germline.

This CDR3 reads CASSHKLQGGTEAFF. The CDR3, as DNA: TGTGCCAGCAGCCATAAATTACAGGGAGGCACTGAAGCTTTCTTT. The chain carries TRBV5-4 and TRBJ1-1; D is perhaps TRBD1 (6 bases). V lost 4 bases and J lost 4, with 17 bases in between. The CDR3 extends over 15 amino acids. Germline V CDR1 and CDR2: SGHNT, YYREEE (reference sequence). Together with reference TRBV5-4 and TRBJ1-1, the CDR3 gives the full variable domain: ETGVTQSPTHLIKTRGQQVTLRCSSQSGHNTVSWYQQALGQGPQFIFQYYREEENGRGNFPPRFSGLQFPNYSSELNVNALELDDSALYLCASSHKLQGGTEAFFGQGTRLTVV.

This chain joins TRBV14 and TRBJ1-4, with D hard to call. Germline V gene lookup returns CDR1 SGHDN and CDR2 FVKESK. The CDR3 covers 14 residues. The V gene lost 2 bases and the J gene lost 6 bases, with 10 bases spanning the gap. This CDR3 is CASSQNRVDEKLFF. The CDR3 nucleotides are TGTGCCAGCAGCCAAAACAGAGTCGATGAAAAACTGTTTTTT.

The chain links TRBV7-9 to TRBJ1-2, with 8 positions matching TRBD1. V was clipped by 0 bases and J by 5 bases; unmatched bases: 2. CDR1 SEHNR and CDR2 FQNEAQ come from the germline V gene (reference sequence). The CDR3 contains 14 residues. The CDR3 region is CASSLAGTGYGYTF. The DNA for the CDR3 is TGTGCCAGCAGCTTAGCCGGGACAGGATATGGCTACACCTTC.

CDR3 nucleotide sequence: TGCGCCAGCAGCCGTGACCCAACTACCGGGGAGCTGTTTTTT. This translates into CASSRDPTTGELFF. The chain links TRBV5-1 to TRBJ2-2; D gene uncertain. Germline V gene data show CDR1 as SGHRS and CDR2 as YFSETQ. CDR3 size: 14 residues. The V end was cut by 4 bases, the J end by 5 bases, with 12 bases between.

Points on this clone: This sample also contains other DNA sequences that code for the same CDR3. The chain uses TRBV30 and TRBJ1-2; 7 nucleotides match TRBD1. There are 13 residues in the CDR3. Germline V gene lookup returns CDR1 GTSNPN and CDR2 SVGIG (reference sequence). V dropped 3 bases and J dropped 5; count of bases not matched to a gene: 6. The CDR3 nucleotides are TGTGCCTGGAGCGTAGGGGGCGCTTATGGCTACACCTTC. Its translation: CAWSVGGAYGYTF.

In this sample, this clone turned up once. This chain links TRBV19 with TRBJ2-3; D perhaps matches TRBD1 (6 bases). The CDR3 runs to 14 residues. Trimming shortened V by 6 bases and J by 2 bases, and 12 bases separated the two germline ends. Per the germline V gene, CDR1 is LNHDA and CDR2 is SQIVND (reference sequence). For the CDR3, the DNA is TGTGCCAGTAGCGATAGGGGGACCACAGATACGCAGTATTTT. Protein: CASSDRGTTDTQYF.

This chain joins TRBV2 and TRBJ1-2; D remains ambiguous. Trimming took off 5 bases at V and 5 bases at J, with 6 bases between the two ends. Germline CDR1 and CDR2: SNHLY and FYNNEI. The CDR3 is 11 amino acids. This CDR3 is CASSSGYGYTF. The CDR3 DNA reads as TGTGCCAGCAGTAGTGGGTATGGCTACACCTTC.

The CDR3 coding sequence is TGTGCCAGCGCAGCAGGGGCCGGGGAAAAACTGTTTTTT. Translated, it gives CASAAGAGEKLFF. The rearrangement uses TRBV6-6 and TRBJ1-4; possible D gene TRBD1, 6 bases. Trimming took 8 bases from V and 8 from J, leaving 15 bases between them. Germline loops: CDR1 MNHNY, CDR2 SVGAGI (reference sequence). This CDR3 region has 13 residues.

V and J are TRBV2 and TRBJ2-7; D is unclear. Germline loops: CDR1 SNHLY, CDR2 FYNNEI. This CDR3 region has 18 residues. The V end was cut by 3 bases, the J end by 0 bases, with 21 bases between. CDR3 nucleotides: TGTGCCAGCAGTGACCCCACTGATGAGCTATCCCCCTCCTACGAGCAGTACTTC. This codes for CASSDPTDELSPSYEQYF.

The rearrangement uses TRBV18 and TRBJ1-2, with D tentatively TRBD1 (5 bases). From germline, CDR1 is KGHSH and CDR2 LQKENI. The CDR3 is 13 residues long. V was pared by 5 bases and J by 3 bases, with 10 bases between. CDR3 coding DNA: TGTGCCAGCTCAGCAGGGTCTGACTATGGCTACACCTTC. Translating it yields CASSAGSDYGYTF.

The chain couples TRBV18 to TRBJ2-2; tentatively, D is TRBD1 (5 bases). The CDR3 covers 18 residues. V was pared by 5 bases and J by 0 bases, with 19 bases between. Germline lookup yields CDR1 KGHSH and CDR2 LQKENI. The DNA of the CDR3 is TGTGCCAGCTCAAGTCTAGTGGCAGGGTATACGAACACCGGGGAGCTGTTTTTT. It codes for CASSSLVAGYTNTGELFF. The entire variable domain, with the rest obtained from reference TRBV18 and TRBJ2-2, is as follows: NAGVMQNPRHLVRRRGQEARLRCSPMKGHSHVYWYRQLPEEGLKFMVYLQKENIIDESGMPKERFSAEFPKEGPSILRIQQVVRGDSAAYFCASSSLVAGYTNTGELFFGEGSRLTVL.

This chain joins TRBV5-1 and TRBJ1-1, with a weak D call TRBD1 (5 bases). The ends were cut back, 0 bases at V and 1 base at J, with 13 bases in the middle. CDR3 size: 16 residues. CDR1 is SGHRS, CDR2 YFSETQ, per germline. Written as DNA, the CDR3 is TGCGCCAGCAGCTTGGCCCAGGGCTCCGGGAACACTGAAGCTTTCTTT. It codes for CASSLAQGSGNTEAFF.

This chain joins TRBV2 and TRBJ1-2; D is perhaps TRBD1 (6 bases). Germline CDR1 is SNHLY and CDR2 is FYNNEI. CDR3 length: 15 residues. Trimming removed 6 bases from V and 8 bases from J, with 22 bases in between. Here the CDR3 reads CASSKDIQGRGGYTF. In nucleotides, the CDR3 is TGTGCCAGCAGCAAAGACATACAGGGACGGGGCGGCTACACCTTC.

Here the CDR3 DNA reads TGTGCCAGCTCACCTACAGGTCTGGATTCACCCCTCCACTTT. This codes for CASSPTGLDSPLHF. This chain joins TRBV18 and TRBJ1-6, with D maybe TRBD1 (5 bases). V was cut by 3 bases and J by 8 bases, with 11 bases left in between. There are 14 residues in the CDR3. Germline lookup yields CDR1 KGHSH and CDR2 LQKENI.

This CDR3 is CASNLILTQPQHF. DNA for the CDR3: TGTGCCAGCAATCTCATACTGACTCAGCCCCAGCATTTT. J is TRBJ1-5 and V is TRBV6-6; D is ambiguous. Trimming took 7 bases from V and 6 from J, leaving 13 bases between them. The CDR3 length is 13 residues. Per germline, CDR1 MNHNY and CDR2 SVGAGI (reference sequence).

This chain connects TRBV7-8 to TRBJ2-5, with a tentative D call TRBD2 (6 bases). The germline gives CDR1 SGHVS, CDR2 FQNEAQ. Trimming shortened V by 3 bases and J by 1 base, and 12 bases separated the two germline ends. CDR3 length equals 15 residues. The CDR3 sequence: CASSLSSGVQETQYF. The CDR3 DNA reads TGTGCCAGCAGCTTGTCTTCGGGGGTCCAAGAGACCCAGTACTTC.

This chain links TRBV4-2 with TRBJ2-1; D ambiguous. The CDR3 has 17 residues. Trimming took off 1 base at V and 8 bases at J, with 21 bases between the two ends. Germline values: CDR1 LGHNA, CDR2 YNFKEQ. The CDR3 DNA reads TGTGCCAGCAGCCAAGCCTATGCCGCGAAGAAATGGGATGAGCAGTTCTTC. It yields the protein CASSQAYAAKKWDEQFF.

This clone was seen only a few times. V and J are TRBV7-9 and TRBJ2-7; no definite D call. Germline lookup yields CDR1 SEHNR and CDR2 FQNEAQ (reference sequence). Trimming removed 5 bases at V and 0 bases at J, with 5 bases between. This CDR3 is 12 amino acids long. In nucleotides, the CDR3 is TGTGCCAGCAGCGGGAACTCCTACGAGCAGTACTTC. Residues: CASSGNSYEQYF.

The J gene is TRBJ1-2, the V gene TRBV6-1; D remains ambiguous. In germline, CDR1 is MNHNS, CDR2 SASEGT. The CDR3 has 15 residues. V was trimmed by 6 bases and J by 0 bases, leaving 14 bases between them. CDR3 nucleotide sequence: TGTGCCAGCAGCCTGAGGCGAGTAGCTAACTATGGCTACACCTTC. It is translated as CASSLRRVANYGYTF.

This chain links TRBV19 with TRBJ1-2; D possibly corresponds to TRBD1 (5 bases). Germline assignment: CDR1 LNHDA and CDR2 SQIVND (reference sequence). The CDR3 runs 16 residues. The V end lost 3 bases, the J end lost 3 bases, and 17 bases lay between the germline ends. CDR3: CASSIEGPHLDYGYTF. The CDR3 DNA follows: TGTGCCAGTAGTATCGAGGGACCACATCTGGACTATGGCTACACCTTC.

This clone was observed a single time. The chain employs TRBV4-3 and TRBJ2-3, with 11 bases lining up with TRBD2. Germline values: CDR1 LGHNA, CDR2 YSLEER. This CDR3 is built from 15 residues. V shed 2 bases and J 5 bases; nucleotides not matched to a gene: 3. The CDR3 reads CASSQTSGGQDTQYF. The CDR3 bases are TGCGCCAGCAGCCAAACTAGCGGGGGCCAAGATACGCAGTATTTT.

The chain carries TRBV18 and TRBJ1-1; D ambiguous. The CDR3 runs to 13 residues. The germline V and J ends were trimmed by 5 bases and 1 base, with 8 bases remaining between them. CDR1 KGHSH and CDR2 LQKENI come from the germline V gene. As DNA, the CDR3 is TGTGCCAGCTCAGAGGGAGCGAACACTGAAGCTTTCTTT. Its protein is CASSEGANTEAFF.

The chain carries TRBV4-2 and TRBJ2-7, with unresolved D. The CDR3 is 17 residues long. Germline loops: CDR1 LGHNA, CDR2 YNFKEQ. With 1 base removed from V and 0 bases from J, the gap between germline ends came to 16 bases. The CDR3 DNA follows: TGTGCCAGCAGCCAAGGGCCAATGGGGTCGAGCTCCTACGAGCAGTACTTC. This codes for CASSQGPMGSSSYEQYF.

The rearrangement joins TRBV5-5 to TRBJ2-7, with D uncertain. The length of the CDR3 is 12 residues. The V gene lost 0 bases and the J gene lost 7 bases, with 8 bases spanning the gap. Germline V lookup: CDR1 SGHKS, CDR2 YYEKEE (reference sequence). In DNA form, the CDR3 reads TGTGCCAGCAGCTTGGGTTGGGGAGAGCAGTACTTC. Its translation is CASSLGWGEQYF.

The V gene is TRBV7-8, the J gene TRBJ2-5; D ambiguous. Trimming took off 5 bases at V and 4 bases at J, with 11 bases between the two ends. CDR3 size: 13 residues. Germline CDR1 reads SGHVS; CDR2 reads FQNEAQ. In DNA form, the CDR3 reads TGTGCCAGCAGCCAAGAGAGGTTAGAGACCCAGTACTTC. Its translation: CASSQERLETQYF.